A selection of T cell receptor beta chains follows, all from one sample in a study of CD8 T cells in ankylosing spondylitis. TCRdb recomputed calls from the 5' RACE reads with MiXCR, one row per CDR3 protein. The sample gives roughly 130,000 distinct CDR3 sequences, 7% to 10% of which show up once; roughly 3.3% is in the top ten. Sequenced: blood, either unsorted or a sorted T cell fraction (not recorded which). The receptor set was obtained from a male donor with ankylosing spondylitis or in good health (not recorded which). Both conserved end residues are trimmed from each CDR3. Fields, in order: J gene, V gene, clone size, CDR3 protein. Not every row has a clone size; where given, it reads once, few, many or a size class.

J gene: TRBJ2-7
V gene: TRBV6-5
clone size: -
CDR3 protein: ASSYHQGDGNEQY

J gene: TRBJ2-3
V gene: TRBV7-2
clone size: -
CDR3 protein: ASSPLSVLTDTQY

J gene: TRBJ2-1
V gene: TRBV6-1
clone size: many
CDR3 protein: ASSPRQGSSGRVGEQF

J gene: TRBJ2-1
V gene: TRBV7-8
clone size: -
CDR3 protein: ASRFERGVPNEQF

J gene: TRBJ1-4
V gene: TRBV29-1
clone size: -
CDR3 protein: SVHDRGREEKLF

J gene: TRBJ2-1
V gene: TRBV6-1
clone size: many
CDR3 protein: ASRGLGTGNNEQF

J gene: TRBJ2-5
V gene: TRBV12-3/TRBV12-4
clone size: few
CDR3 protein: ASSLDRVGTQY

J gene: TRBJ2-3
V gene: TRBV7-2
clone size: many
CDR3 protein: ASSLAGGASTDTQY

J gene: TRBJ1-5
V gene: TRBV6-2/TRBV6-3
clone size: few
CDR3 protein: ASSHDRGFGQVKQPQH

J gene: TRBJ2-5
V gene: TRBV7-7
clone size: many
CDR3 protein: ASSAPGQGKETQY

J gene: TRBJ2-3
V gene: TRBV7-9
clone size: few
CDR3 protein: ASSPGLASDTQY

J gene: TRBJ2-7
V gene: TRBV20-1
clone size: many
CDR3 protein: SARDSRSYEQY

J gene: TRBJ1-6
V gene: TRBV6-2/TRBV6-3
clone size: many
CDR3 protein: ASSPSGQRNPLH

J gene: TRBJ2-3
V gene: TRBV7-2
clone size: few
CDR3 protein: ASSFRIQRTDTQY

J gene: TRBJ2-4
V gene: TRBV29-1
clone size: many
CDR3 protein: SVVYRNVDIQY

J gene: TRBJ1-1
V gene: TRBV5-1
clone size: few
CDR3 protein: ASSLDRRPIEAF

J gene: TRBJ2-7
V gene: TRBV7-2
clone size: -
CDR3 protein: ASSADGPSYEQY

J gene: TRBJ2-3
V gene: TRBV7-9
clone size: -
CDR3 protein: ASSPGGAVGLVRY

J gene: TRBJ2-1
V gene: TRBV15
clone size: many
CDR3 protein: ATSRDTSAYNEQF

J gene: TRBJ2-1
V gene: TRBV5-1
clone size: many
CDR3 protein: ASSPRTSGAYNEQF

J gene: TRBJ1-1
V gene: TRBV7-3
clone size: -
CDR3 protein: ASKTETNTEPF

J gene: TRBJ2-7
V gene: TRBV20-1
clone size: many
CDR3 protein: SARGDIAYEQY

J gene: TRBJ2-7
V gene: TRBV20-1
clone size: many
CDR3 protein: SARDYGGTYEQY

J gene: TRBJ2-1
V gene: TRBV20-1
clone size: many
CDR3 protein: SAPGTSGWSNEQF

J gene: TRBJ2-5
V gene: TRBV29-1
clone size: -
CDR3 protein: SVAEVTSGRETQY

J gene: TRBJ2-7
V gene: TRBV27
clone size: many
CDR3 protein: ASMGSYEQY

J gene: TRBJ2-1
V gene: TRBV7-2
clone size: many
CDR3 protein: ASSLAKQDLKYNEQF

J gene: TRBJ2-1
V gene: TRBV6-1
clone size: many
CDR3 protein: ASSKPGYNEQF

J gene: TRBJ2-7
V gene: TRBV29-1
clone size: many
CDR3 protein: SVEDLAGVPEQY

J gene: TRBJ2-7
V gene: TRBV2
clone size: many
CDR3 protein: ASRKGQMDYEQY

J gene: TRBJ2-1
V gene: TRBV20-1
clone size: -
CDR3 protein: SASEGTGGLNEQF

J gene: TRBJ2-1
V gene: TRBV5-1
clone size: many
CDR3 protein: ASSGLNLRSDEQF

J gene: TRBJ2-3
V gene: TRBV11-2
clone size: many
CDR3 protein: ASSFQGAYGVDSTQY

J gene: TRBJ1-5
V gene: TRBV18
clone size: -
CDR3 protein: ASSPGGADQPQH

J gene: TRBJ2-2
V gene: TRBV12-3/TRBV12-4
clone size: -
CDR3 protein: ASSLPRPESNGELF

J gene: TRBJ2-5
V gene: TRBV7-9
clone size: few
CDR3 protein: ASSSTSGSETQY

J gene: TRBJ2-7
V gene: TRBV20-1
clone size: -
CDR3 protein: SARSRKPAGSYEQY

J gene: TRBJ1-2
V gene: TRBV2
clone size: few
CDR3 protein: ASSRTFLEVGYT

J gene: TRBJ1-1
V gene: TRBV5-1
clone size: -
CDR3 protein: ASSLAGLGGGTEAF

J gene: TRBJ2-7
V gene: TRBV20-1
clone size: many
CDR3 protein: SAIIRETSYEQY

J gene: TRBJ2-6
V gene: TRBV6-4
clone size: -
CDR3 protein: ASSEGDLYAGANVLT

J gene: TRBJ2-1
V gene: TRBV5-1
clone size: many
CDR3 protein: ASSLRAGQNNEQF

J gene: TRBJ2-1
V gene: TRBV2
clone size: -
CDR3 protein: ASSLTRDFEQF

J gene: TRBJ2-5
V gene: TRBV9
clone size: many
CDR3 protein: ASSRRAAGQGAETQY

J gene: TRBJ2-1
V gene: TRBV10-3
clone size: -
CDR3 protein: AISEPGQGVIDEQF